These 7 T cell receptor beta chains came from one sample sequenced in a study of CD8+ T cells in alopecia areata. Isolated RNA was reverse transcribed into cDNA used as the sequencing template. Here immunoSEQ multiplex PCR was the method, and the copy in TCRdb shows in-frame clones only, minus some. The repertoire holds roughly 200,000 clones, with 56% as singletons. The sequenced sample was CD8+ T cells sorted from blood. The receptors come from a human donor in good health.

This chain joins TRBV29-1 and TRBJ2-7; D might be TRBD2 (6 bases). Germline V lookup: CDR1 SQVTM, CDR2 ANQGSEA. This CDR3 comprises 13 residues. V was clipped by 7 bases and J by 6 bases, with 19 bases between them. The CDR3 bases are TGCAGCGCGACCGGGACTGTGACCTTCGAGCAGTACTTC. Translation: CSATGTVTFEQYF.

The chain links TRBV5-4 to TRBJ2-5; D uncertain. CDR1 is SGHNT and CDR2 is YYREEE in the germline V gene (reference sequence). The CDR3 consists of 13 residues. Trimming left V 5 bases short and J 2 bases short, with 10 bases between. The DNA for the CDR3 is TGTGCCAGCAGGCAAGTGGAGCAAGAGACCCAGTACTTC. Its protein product is CASRQVEQETQYF.

V gene TRBV6-1 combines with J gene TRBJ2-1; unclear D gene. V lost 7 bases and J lost 0, with 13 bases in between. The CDR3 has 15 residues. The V gene's germline CDR1 is MNHNS and CDR2 SASEGT. CDR3 loop: CASTKEPSSYNEQFF. The DNA for the CDR3 is TGTGCCAGCACCAAGGAACCGAGCTCCTACAATGAGCAGTTCTTC.

V gene TRBV29-1 combines with J gene TRBJ2-3; maybe TRBD2 (6 bases). V was shortened by 7 bases and J by 4 bases, with 18 bases between the two germline ends. CDR3 length: 14 amino acids. Germline CDR1 SQVTM, CDR2 ANQGSEA. The CDR3 loop is CSGTGTGRSDTQYF. CDR3 in DNA: TGCAGCGGCACCGGGACGGGGAGGTCAGATACGCAGTATTTT.

The J gene is TRBJ1-6, the V gene TRBV19; D call uncertain. Germline CDR1 LNHDA, CDR2 SQIVND (reference sequence). This CDR3 region has 12 residues. V lost 7 bases, J lost 7 bases, and 8 bases lay in between. The CDR3 protein is CASTGRNSPLHF. The CDR3, as DNA: TGTGCCAGTACGGGCCGGAATTCACCCCTCCACTTT.

This clone was detected only a few times. The gene calls are TRBV6-1 and TRBJ1-6; D not resolved. CDR3 length: 16 residues. Trimming pared 2 bases from V and 4 bases from J, leaving 12 bases between. The V gene's germline CDR1 is MNHNS and CDR2 SASEGT. The CDR3 loop reads CASSETFGGYNSPLHF. CDR3 bases: TGTGCCAGCAGTGAAACCTTTGGAGGATATAATTCACCCCTCCACTTT.

Comments on this clone: Other nucleotide sequences from this sample produce the same CDR3. The gene calls are TRBV29-1 and TRBJ1-1; D is unresolved. The CDR3 length is 14 residues. Germline values: CDR1 SQVTM, CDR2 ANQGSEA. V was pared by 0 bases and J by 1 base, with 9 bases between. CDR3 loop: CSVEDRGENTEAFF. The CDR3 DNA is TGCAGCGTTGAAGATCGGGGAGAGAACACTGAAGCTTTCTTT.